This T cell receptor beta chain originates from a study of T-cell memory formation after mild COVID-19. CDR3 size: 13 residues. The V gene's germline CDR1 is MGHRA and CDR2 YSYEKL. Trimming removed 5 bases from V and 3 bases from J, with 10 bases in between. This clonotype has only a few counts. One entry per CDR3 protein, called by TCRdb with MiXCR from the 5' RACE reads. Among about 140,000 distinct CDR3 sequences listed, more than 13% were seen once. This rearrangement joins TRBV4-1 to TRBJ1-1; D remains ambiguous. The sequence was obtained from an adult woman who had mild COVID-19 (a few samples of this study predate the infection). Cell type and time point are not known. The sequencing input was PBMCs or a T cell subset sorted from them (not recorded which). In DNA, the CDR3 is TGCGCCAGCAGCATGAGGTGGGACACTGAAGCTTTCTTT. Translated, it gives CASSMRWDTEAFF.